This TCR beta chain was sequenced during a study of glioma-infiltrating T cells. Points on this clonotype: The antigen remains undetermined.

The iRepertoire nested amplicon-rescue multiplex PCR amplified TCR alpha and beta CDR3s from RNA. Input was roughly 95-450 ng of tissue mRNA or PBMC total RNA. One entry per CDR3 protein, called by TCRdb with MiXCR from the multiplex PCR reads. The data hold more than 350,000 distinct CDR3 sequences, with approximately 42% observed a single time. Study outcomes and limitations: Patients with low tissue-blood divergence carried a signature set of shared blood CDR3 motifs. Non-neoplastic patients had below-expected tissue-blood divergence, while all gliomas exceeded expectation.

This CDR3 contains 14 residues. V lost 4 bases to trimming and J lost 5 bases, with 14 bases between them. The germline CDR1 and CDR2 sequences are LGHNA and YSLEER. This chain uses TRBV4-3 with TRBJ2-5; D uncertain. The TCR originated in a human donor with low-grade glioma or glioblastoma, undergoing nonglioma brain surgery, or in good health (not recorded which). Sequencing was performed on glioma tissue, nonneoplastic brain tissue, or PBMCs (not recorded which). The CDR3 protein is CASSPRRASETQYF. CDR3 bases: TGCGCCAGCAGCCCCCGTAGAGCCTCGGAGACCCAGTACTTC.